The rows below give T cell receptor beta chains drawn from one sample of a study of cytomegalovirus exposure and HLA in healthy donors. Sequencing used immunoSEQ multiplex PCR; TCRdb keeps in-frame clones, though not all of them. Among over 150,000 clones listed, roughly 76% were seen once. Source material: PBMCs. The receptors originated from a human donor in good health. Both conserved end residues are part of each CDR3. Each record gives: J gene, D gene, clone size, V gene, CDR3 DNA, CDR3 protein. A D gene is named only where the DNA matches it firmly. The listing skips clone size in some rows; elsewhere it reads once, few, many or a size class.

TRBJ2-5 TRBD2 once TRBV15 TGTGCCACCAGCAGAGCTCCCGGGACTAGCGGTAAAGAGACCCAGTACTTC CATSRAPGTSGKETQYF
TRBJ1-4 - - TRBV6-6 TGTGCCAGCAGTTACAGAGTAGGGGATCGGAGTGAAAAACTGTTTTTT CASSYRVGDRSEKLFF
TRBJ1-5 TRBD1 - TRBV4-1 TGCGCCAGCAGCCAAGTTTCACAGGGGATCCCTCAGCCCCAGCATTTT CASSQVSQGIPQPQHF
TRBJ1-4 - - TRBV7-9 TGTGCCAGCAGTTCCACAGGGAATGAAAAACTGTTTTTT CASSSTGNEKLFF
TRBJ2-7 TRBD1 - TRBV27 TGTGCCAGCAGTCTCGGACAGGGGGCCTACGAGCAGTACTTC CASSLGQGAYEQYF
TRBJ1-4 TRBD1 - TRBV5-7 TGTGCCAGCAGCGGGGGACAGATTAATGAAAAACTGTTTTTT CASSGGQINEKLFF
TRBJ2-7 TRBD1 few TRBV19 TGTGCCAGTAGTATAGACCGCGACAGGGGGCTTTACGAGCAGTACTTC CASSIDRDRGLYEQYF
TRBJ2-3 TRBD1 - TRBV12-5 TGTGCTAGTGGGACAGGGTCACCCACAGATACGCAGTATTTT CASGTGSPTDTQYF
TRBJ2-2 TRBD2 - TRBV4-3 TGCGCCAGCAGCCAGTCCGGGATAGCGGGGAACACCGGGGAGCTGTTTTTT CASSQSGIAGNTGELFF
TRBJ1-3 TRBD1 - TRBV28 TGTGCCAGCAGAGGACAGGGGGCCGGAAACACCATATATTTT CASRGQGAGNTIYF
TRBJ1-2 - - TRBV12-5 TGTGCTAGTGGTTTGGTGCAGACTGCTTGGGGCTACACCTTC CASGLVQTAWGYTF
TRBJ1-4 - - TRBV5-5 TGTGCCAGCCGGCCCCTGGGTACAGTTAATGAAAAACTGTTTTTT CASRPLGTVNEKLFF
TRBJ2-7 TRBD1 - TRBV27 TGTGCCAGCAGCCTGTGGTCGGGACAGGGGTACGAGCAGTACTTC CASSLWSGQGYEQYF
TRBJ2-1 - - TRBV6-5 TGTGCCAGCACTCGGGAGTATGAGCAGTTCTTC CASTREYEQFF
TRBJ1-1 TRBD1 - TRBV5-1 TGCGCCACCTCGGACAGGGAGGGAACTGAAGCTTTCTTT CATSDREGTEAFF
TRBJ1-3 - - TRBV7-2 TGTGCCAGCAGCCTCGGGGGGGCCCTCTCTGGAAACACCATATATTTT CASSLGGALSGNTIYF
TRBJ2-1 TRBD2 once TRBV5-4 TGTGCCAGCAGCTTGGTTAGCGGGGGGGTGAACAATGAGCAGTTCTTC CASSLVSGGVNNEQFF
TRBJ1-2 - once TRBV21-1 TGTGCCAGCGGCTATCAAGACCGGAGGCTTGGCTACACCTTC CASGYQDRRLGYTF
TRBJ2-2 - - TRBV2 TGTGCCAGCAGTCGGACGGACTTCGGGGAGCTGTTTTTT CASSRTDFGELFF
TRBJ2-5 TRBD1 - TRBV7-9 TGTGCCAGCAGCTTAGGACGGACAGGCCAAGAGACCCAGTACTTC CASSLGRTGQETQYF
TRBJ2-7 - once TRBV10-2 TGCGCCACCACCCCGATACAGGGAAGCGAGCAGTACTTC CATTPIQGSEQYF
TRBJ1-1 TRBD1 - TRBV7-2 TGTGCCAGCAGCATCCAGGGGGGGAACACTGAAGCTTTCTTT CASSIQGGNTEAFF
TRBJ1-1 - - TRBV6-5 TGTGCCAGCAGTTACGCGAACCGGGACAATGAAGCTTTCTTT CASSYANRDNEAFF
TRBJ2-5 - once TRBV19 TGTGCCAGTAGCCCTCGAGGATTGGAGGAGACCCAGTACTTC CASSPRGLEETQYF
TRBJ2-5 TRBD2 - TRBV2 TGTGCCAGCAAACCGCGGGGGAGTCTTGAGACCCAGTACTTC CASKPRGSLETQYF
TRBJ2-1 - - TRBV2 TGTGCCAGCAGTGAAGCTCCGGGATATACCTACAATGAGCAGTTCTTC CASSEAPGYTYNEQFF
TRBJ2-1 - - TRBV7-2 TGTGCCAGCACACGACGAAACAGGGCATCCTCCTACAATGAGCAGTTCTTC CASTRRNRASSYNEQFF
TRBJ2-1 TRBD2 - TRBV6-6 TGTGCCAGCAGCCGACTAGCGGGGGGGAAAAACAATGAGCAGTTCTTC CASSRLAGGKNNEQFF
TRBJ1-1 TRBD1 - TRBV19 TGTGCCAGTAATAACAGGGGAGATACTGAAGCTTTCTTT CASNNRGDTEAFF
TRBJ1-4 - few TRBV2 TGTGCCAGCCTACAGGGTACAGGGGAAAAACTGTTTTTT CASLQGTGEKLFF
TRBJ1-2 TRBD1 - TRBV5-1 TGCGCCAGCAGCTCGGGACAGAATTATGGCTACACCTTC CASSSGQNYGYTF
TRBJ1-2 - - TRBV5-6 TGTGCCAGCAGCACAGCCAACTATGGCTACACCTTC CASSTANYGYTF
TRBJ2-5 - - TRBV7-9 TGTTCCAGCAGCTTAGAAGGGGGGGCCCTTCAGACCCAGTACTTC CSSSLEGGALQTQYF
TRBJ2-1 TRBD2 - TRBV6-4 TGTGCCAGCAGTGACTCGGAGACTAGCGGGGGGGCGAATGAGCAGTTCTTC CASSDSETSGGANEQFF
TRBJ1-1 - once TRBV5-1 TGCGCCAGCAGCTTGGCAAGGGGTAGCACTGAAGCTTTCTTT CASSLARGSTEAFF
TRBJ2-3 TRBD1 - TRBV14 TGTGCCAGCAGCATTCGGACAGGGGGCGCGGATACGCAGTATTTT CASSIRTGGADTQYF
TRBJ2-3 TRBD1 once TRBV29-1 TGCAGCGTCCTCGGACAGGGGGTTGGAGATACGCAGTATTTT CSVLGQGVGDTQYF
TRBJ1-2 - - TRBV4-2 TGTGCCAGCAGCCAAGTAGAGGGCCTTGGACCAGGCGGCTACACCTTC CASSQVEGLGPGGYTF
TRBJ1-5 - - TRBV5-1 TGCGCCAGCAGCTCTAGTGGAGGCAATCAGCCCCAGCATTTT CASSSSGGNQPQHF
TRBJ1-1 TRBD1 - TRBV6-4 TGTGCCAGCCCAAGACAGGGGATTAGCGCTGAAGCTTTCTTT CASPRQGISAEAFF
TRBJ1-2 - - TRBV11-2 TGTGCCAGCAGCCCGGGGTCCTATGGCTACACCTTC CASSPGSYGYTF
TRBJ2-3 - - TRBV6-5 TGTGCCAGCAGACACCAGGGCACAGATACGCAGTATTTT CASRHQGTDTQYF
TRBJ2-3 TRBD2 few TRBV10-1 TGCGCCAGCATAGCGGGGTTAACAGATACGCAGTATTTT CASIAGLTDTQYF
TRBJ1-6 - - TRBV25-1 TGTGCCAGCAGTGAATATTTTGGGGGGGACGGAAATTCACCCCTCCACTTT CASSEYFGGDGNSPLHF
TRBJ1-6 - - TRBV15 TGTGCCACCAGCAGTCTGACAGGCAACTCACCCCTCCACTTT CATSSLTGNSPLHF
TRBJ2-1 - - TRBV7-3 TGTGCCAGCAGCCCCAGGGGGGGTAGCGGGGCCTACAATGAGCAGTTCTTC CASSPRGGSGAYNEQFF
TRBJ2-1 TRBD1 - TRBV4-1 TGCGCCAGCAGCCAAGGACAGGGCGGCTACAATGAGCAGTTCTTC CASSQGQGGYNEQFF
TRBJ2-7 - - TRBV18 TGTGCCAGCTCACCCGTGGTAGGGAGCTCCTACGAGCAGTACTTC CASSPVVGSSYEQYF
TRBJ1-6 - - TRBV5-4 TGTGCCAGCAGCCTGGACTCTTCACCCCTCCACTTT CASSLDSSPLHF
TRBJ2-5 TRBD1 - TRBV5-1 TGCGCCAGCAGCCGGGACAGCTTGGGGGAGACCCAGTACTTC CASSRDSLGETQYF
TRBJ2-5 - - TRBV27 TGTGCCAGCAGCCCGATGGACAGATCCCAAGAGACCCAGTACTTC CASSPMDRSQETQYF
TRBJ2-7 TRBD2 - TRBV10-3 TGTGCCATCAGTGAGACCAGGCGGGGGACTATGGGTTCCTACGAGCAGTACTTC CAISETRRGTMGSYEQYF
TRBJ2-5 TRBD2 - TRBV4-2 TGTGCCAGCAGCATCCTAGCGGGGGGCCTACAAGAGACCCAGTACTTC CASSILAGGLQETQYF
TRBJ2-1 TRBD2 - TRBV5-1 TGCGCCAGCAGCAGAGCGGGAGGTAGCTACAATGAGCAGTTCTTC CASSRAGGSYNEQFF